This entry lists 7 T cell receptor beta chains sequenced from one sample in a study of blood T cell repertoires in COVID-19. Assay used: immunoSEQ multiplex PCR; TCRdb lists only in-frame clones, some missing. This table holds a few hundred thousand clones, under 90% found once. Source material: PBMCs or T cells enriched from blood (not recorded which). These TCRs come from a woman in her twenties or thirties who had recovered from COVID-19.

The chain links TRBV2 to TRBJ2-3; 14 bases match TRBD2. V gave up 11 bases and J gave up 4 bases; unmatched junction bases: 5. The CDR3 has 14 amino acids. Germline CDR1 is SNHLY and CDR2 is FYNNEI. The CDR3 region has the DNA TGTGCCCTCTTGACTAGCGGGGGGGCAGATACGCAGTATTTT. Its translation: CALLTSGGADTQYF.

The V and J genes are TRBV19 and TRBJ2-2; tentatively, D is TRBD1 (5 bases). V lost 3 bases and J lost 4, with 9 bases in between. The CDR3 has 14 residues. The germline V gene encodes CDR1 LNHDA and CDR2 SQIVND (reference sequence). For the CDR3, the DNA is TGTGCCAGTAGTATCCAGGGTACCACCGGGGAGCTGTTTTTT. It specifies CASSIQGTTGELFF.

Of note for this clone: Other DNA sequences in this sample translate to the same CDR3. The CDR3 DNA follows: TGTGCCAGCAGCTTAGGTGGGAGTGGTTCCTACGAGCAGTACTTC. Translating gives CASSLGGSGSYEQYF. The chain is built from TRBV7-2 and TRBJ2-7; tentatively, D is TRBD2 (5 bases). CDR3 size: 15 residues. The germline V gene has CDR1 SGHTA and CDR2 FQGNSA. Deletions cut 1 base from V and 1 base from J, with 11 bases between.

As for this clone: This specimen includes other DNA sequences encoding the same CDR3. V and J are TRBV10-3 and TRBJ1-1; D is unresolved. This CDR3 region has 12 residues. V was shortened by 9 bases and J by 1 base, with 9 bases between the two germline ends. Germline V CDR1 and CDR2: ENHRY, SYGVKD. The CDR3 DNA reads as TGTGCCATAGGACGGGGGAACACTGAAGCTTTCTTT. Protein sequence: CAIGRGNTEAFF.

The CDR3 here is CASSSPGFGNQPQHF. CDR3 nucleotides: TGTGCCAGCAGCAGCCCAGGGTTTGGCAATCAGCCCCAGCATTTT. The V and J genes are TRBV28 and TRBJ1-5; D might be TRBD1 (5 bases). Germline V CDR1 and CDR2: MDHEN, SYDVKM. V dropped 6 bases and J dropped 2 bases, with 14 bases sitting between them. This CDR3 is 15 amino acids long.

The CDR3 sequence is CASGLALGNEQYF. The CDR3 DNA reads as TGTGCCAGCGGACTAGCTTTAGGCAACGAGCAGTACTTC. V and J are TRBV6-5 and TRBJ2-7, with TRBD2 identical over 8 bases. V lost 8 bases, J lost 5 bases, and 8 bases stayed unmatched. Per the germline V gene, CDR1 is MNHEY and CDR2 is SVGAGI. The CDR3 has 13 amino acids.

V and J are TRBV6-5 and TRBJ2-7; 9 bases line up with TRBD1. This CDR3 contains 12 residues. Germline V lookup: CDR1 MNHEY, CDR2 SVGAGI. V lost 6 bases and J lost 7; bases outside the gene matches: 4. Here the CDR3 DNA reads TGTGCCAGCAGGGGACAGGGCTGGGAGCAGTACTTC. It encodes CASRGQGWEQYF.